This T cell receptor (beta chain) appears in the sequencing data of a study of vaccination and CD4 T cells after COVID-19. Study findings and constraints: Convalescent patients saw a median approximately 90% of their reactive clones show up only after vaccination. Counts of SARS-CoV-2-reactive clonotypes had a median that went from approximately 21 to 40, a nonsignificant change.

The treatment here: roughly nine-day PBMC culture with coronavirus spike peptide pools or control peptides (ViraFEST assay). TCR sequencing followed the expansion of antigen-specific T cells with peptide pools in ViraFEST. With 1 base removed from V and 4 bases from J, the gap between germline ends came to 11 bases. CDR1 SGHAT and CDR2 FQNNGV come from the germline V gene. This CDR3 is built from 16 residues. This clonotype was recorded a few times. Its target is unknown. Oncomine TCR Beta short-read sequencing was applied to DNA from cultured CD4+ T cells. TCRdb reprocessed the PCR reads with MiXCR, giving one entry per CDR3 protein. The sample has just over 15,000 distinct CDR3 sequences, around 48% seen once; the top ten hold roughly 16%.

The source material was CD4+ T cells from blood, cultured in vitro, sampled before SARS-CoV-2 vaccination. The chain joins TRBV11-2 to TRBJ1-6; D is uncertain. The sequence was collected from a human donor who had recovered from COVID-19. The CDR3 protein is CASSLGWAGYNSPLHF. For the CDR3, the DNA is TGTGCCAGCAGCTTAGGGTGGGCAGGATATAATTCACCCCTCCACTTT.